The next 28 T cell receptor beta chains were all read from a single sample in a study of STAT5B mutations in CD4+ large granular lymphocyte leukemia. Sequencing was performed with immunoSEQ multiplex PCR; in TCRdb, only in-frame clones are kept and a portion is missing. The sample lists about 30,000 clones; roughly nine tenths were seen once. What was sequenced was CD4+ T cells from blood buffy coats. The receptors originated from a human donor in good health.

The rearrangement joins TRBV25-1 to TRBJ2-1, with D unresolved. V shed 3 bases and J shed 0 bases, with 6 bases lying between them. The CDR3 runs 14 residues. Germline CDR1 and CDR2: MGHDK and SYGVNS. The CDR3 spells CASSEASSYNEQFF. The CDR3 region has the DNA TGTGCCAGCAGTGAGGCTAGCTCCTACAATGAGCAGTTCTTC.

The V call is TRBV6-6, the J call TRBJ1-5, with a tentative D call TRBD1 (5 bases). Per germline, CDR1 MNHNY and CDR2 SVGAGI (reference sequence). This CDR3 has 14 amino acids. The V end was cut by 2 bases, the J end by 6 bases, with 11 bases between. The CDR3 nucleotides read TGTGCCAGCAGTTACACGCAGGGCCCTCAGCCCCAGCATTTT. This codes for CASSYTQGPQPQHF.

The chain links TRBV6-7 to TRBJ2-5, with TRBD2 identical over 16 bases. TRBV6-7 is known as an ORF, though its function is uncertain. The CDR3 totals 17 residues. With V trimmed by 2 bases and J by 3 bases, 3 bases remained unmatched. CDR3 DNA sequence: TGTGCCAGCAGTTACAAGGGACTAGCGGGGGGGAAAGAGACCCAGTACTTC. Translated, it gives CASSYKGLAGGKETQYF.

CDR3 protein: CASVPDRGPGYTF. The CDR3 DNA reads TGTGCCAGTGTACCCGACAGGGGGCCTGGCTACACCTTC. This sequence joins TRBV19 and TRBJ1-2, with 10 bases fitting TRBD1. CDR1 LNHDA and CDR2 SQIVND come from the germline V gene (reference sequence). CDR3 size: 13 residues. Unmatched junction bases numbered 7, after V lost 8 bases and J lost 7 bases.

The genes are TRBV5-6 and TRBJ2-3; TRBD1 aligns across 7 bases. With 2 bases clipped from V and 1 base from J, the junction kept 1 base outside the gene matches. The V gene's germline CDR1 is SGHDT and CDR2 YYEEEE. There are 14 residues in the CDR3. In DNA, the CDR3 is TGTGCCAGCAGCTTTGACAGGGGCACAGATACGCAGTATTTT. It codes for CASSFDRGTDTQYF.

The V and J genes are TRBV9 and TRBJ2-3; no firm D call. V was cut by 0 bases and J by 4 bases, with 9 bases left in between. This CDR3 spans 14 amino acids. CDR1 and CDR2 from the germline V gene are SGDLS and YYNGEE. The CDR3 is CASSVDLVADTQYF. The CDR3, as DNA: TGTGCCAGCAGCGTAGACTTAGTCGCAGATACGCAGTATTTT. Supplemented by reference TRBV9 and TRBJ2-3, the full variable domain reads DSGVTQTPKHLITATGQRVTLRCSPRSGDLSVYWYQQSLDQGLQFLIQYYNGEERAKGNILERFSAQQFPDLHSELNLSSLELGDSALYFCASSVDLVADTQYFGPGTRLTVL.

This rearrangement joins TRBV19 to TRBJ2-3, with 8 bases fitting TRBD2. The CDR3 has 15 amino acids. Trimming cost V 3 bases and J 2 bases; bases outside gene matches: 4. Germline-derived CDR1 and CDR2 are LNHDA and SQIVND (reference sequence). CDR3 sequence (DNA): TGTGCCAGTAGTATCAAGCGGGAGTACACAGATACGCAGTATTTT. Translated, it gives CASSIKREYTDTQYF.

The genes are TRBV7-3 and TRBJ1-1, with a tentative D call TRBD1 (5 bases). The germline CDR1 and CDR2 sequences are SGHTA and FQGTGA. V gave up 3 bases and J gave up 5 bases, with 13 bases separating them. This CDR3 has 14 residues. The CDR3, as DNA: TGTGCCAGCAGCTTCAGTTCGGGGGGAACTGAAGCTTTCTTT. Translation gives CASSFSSGGTEAFF. Based on the CDR3 plus reference TRBV7-3 and TRBJ1-1, the full variable domain is GAGVSQTPSNKVTEKGKYVELRCDPISGHTALYWYRQSLGQGPEFLIYFQGTGAADDSGLPNDRFFAVRPEGSVSTLKIQRTERGDSAVYLCASSFSSGGTEAFFGQGTRLTVV.

The chain combines TRBV18 with TRBJ2-2; D is perhaps TRBD1 or TRBD2 (6 bases each). Germline loops: CDR1 KGHSH, CDR2 LQKENI. This CDR3 has 15 amino acids. V lost 0 bases to trimming and J lost 4 bases, with 9 bases between them. CDR3 nucleotides: TGTGCCAGCTCACCACCCAAGGGGGGCACCGGGGAGCTGTTTTTT. Encoded protein: CASSPPKGGTGELFF.

V and J are TRBV5-6 and TRBJ1-2; the D gene is possibly TRBD1 (5 bases). The CDR3 contains 14 residues. The germline V and J ends were trimmed by 0 bases and 7 bases, with 13 bases remaining between them. CDR1 is SGHDT and CDR2 is YYEEEE in the germline V gene. The CDR3 here is CASSLGREVAGYTF. The CDR3 DNA sequence: TGTGCCAGCAGCTTGGGCAGGGAAGTTGCTGGCTACACCTTC.

The rearrangement uses TRBV7-3 and TRBJ2-5; 8 bases match TRBD1. J was trimmed by 4 bases and V by 5 bases; bases with no gene match: 3. CDR1 SGHTA and CDR2 FQGTGA come from the germline V gene. This CDR3 has 13 residues. In nucleotides, the CDR3 is TGTGCCAGCAGCCCCGGACAGGGAGAGACCCAGTACTTC. Translated, it gives CASSPGQGETQYF.

This chain connects TRBV11-3 to TRBJ2-5; TRBD1 aligns across 9 bases. Germline V gives CDR1 SGHNT, CDR2 YENEEA. The junction had 5 bases not matched to a gene; V was cut back by 5 bases and J by 1 base. This CDR3 has 15 residues. Here the CDR3 reads CASSVGTGTQETQYF. In DNA, the CDR3 is TGTGCCAGCAGCGTCGGGACAGGGACCCAAGAGACCCAGTACTTC.

CDR3 nucleotides: TGCGCCAGCAGCTTGCGGGACTCATCCTACAATGAGCAGTTCTTC. Translation: CASSLRDSSYNEQFF. This chain links TRBV5-1 with TRBJ2-1; D is possibly TRBD2 (6 bases). The length of the CDR3 is 15 residues. V was pared by 1 base and J by 1 base, with 9 bases between. CDR1 and CDR2 from the germline V gene are SGHRS and YFSETQ.

The rearrangement joins TRBV6-5 to TRBJ1-2; D uncertain. The CDR3 has 11 residues. Germline V gives CDR1 MNHEY, CDR2 SVGAGI. The germline V and J ends were trimmed by 6 bases and 7 bases, with 9 bases remaining between them. The CDR3 loop reads CASRSSIGYTF. The CDR3 coding sequence is TGTGCCAGCAGGTCTTCCATTGGCTACACCTTC.

This chain connects TRBV28 to TRBJ1-4; D uncertain. This CDR3 comprises 13 residues. The germline CDR1 and CDR2 sequences are MDHEN and SYDVKM. Trimming shortened V by 2 bases and J by 7 bases, and 8 bases separated the two germline ends. The CDR3: CASSLGPREKLFF. CDR3 coding DNA: TGTGCCAGCAGTTTAGGACCCCGTGAAAAACTGTTTTTT.

V is TRBV29-1 and J is TRBJ2-7; 8 nucleotides line up with TRBD1. The V gene's germline CDR1 is SQVTM and CDR2 ANQGSEA. Trimming removed 8 bases from V and 3 bases from J; junction bases left unmatched: 6. This CDR3 is 12 amino acids long. CDR3 sequence reads: CSTRTGSYEQYF. As DNA, the CDR3 is TGCAGCACTCGGACAGGGAGCTACGAGCAGTACTTC.

The chain uses TRBV7-2 and TRBJ2-2; D is unresolved. Trimming took 0 bases from V and 2 from J, leaving 4 bases between them. CDR1 and CDR2 from the germline V gene are SGHTA and FQGNSA. The CDR3 contains 14 residues. The CDR3 region is CASSLAFNTGELFF. In DNA form, the CDR3 reads TGTGCCAGCAGCTTAGCCTTTAACACCGGGGAGCTGTTTTTT.

J is TRBJ1-2 and V is TRBV19, with D unclear. Trimming removed 7 bases at V and 4 bases at J, with 28 bases between. CDR3 length: 18 amino acids. Germline V gives CDR1 LNHDA, CDR2 SQIVND (reference sequence). The CDR3 coding sequence is TGTGCCAGTACCCCCGACAACCATGTACCCTCCCTGATCTATGGCTACACCTTC. This sequence encodes CASTPDNHVPSLIYGYTF.

The J gene is TRBJ2-1, the V gene TRBV11-1; TRBD2 agrees at 12 bases. Looked up from germline, CDR1 is SGHAT and CDR2 is FQDESV (reference sequence). With 5 bases clipped from V and 3 bases from J, the junction kept 11 bases outside the gene matches. The CDR3 is 18 residues long. The CDR3 sequence is CASSPRGLAGPSYNEQFF. CDR3 nucleotides: TGTGCCAGCAGCCCCAGAGGACTAGCGGGGCCAAGCTACAATGAGCAGTTCTTC.

Remarks on this clone: In the same sample, other DNA sequences code for this CDR3. The chain links TRBV7-3 to TRBJ2-2, with TRBD2 identical over 7 bases. CDR3 size: 15 residues. Germline V gene data show CDR1 as SGHTA and CDR2 as FQGTGA. With 2 bases clipped from V and 4 bases from J, the junction kept 4 bases outside the gene matches. CDR3 coding DNA: TGTGCCAGCAGCTTAGGGAGGGATGGCACCGGGGAGCTGTTTTTT. Translating gives CASSLGRDGTGELFF.

The chain uses TRBV6-5 and TRBJ2-1, with 9 bases matching TRBD2. The germline gives CDR1 MNHEY, CDR2 SVGAGI. V lost 8 bases to trimming and J lost 3 bases; unmatched junction nucleotides: 5. This CDR3 is 14 amino acids long. CDR3 region: CASGPSGDYNEQFF. CDR3 in DNA: TGTGCCAGCGGTCCTAGCGGGGACTACAATGAGCAGTTCTTC.

This chain links TRBV7-2 with TRBJ2-6; tentative D call: TRBD1 (5 bases). Germline loops: CDR1 SGHTA, CDR2 FQGNSA. CDR3 length equals 16 residues. Trimming left V 0 bases short and J 2 bases short, with 8 bases between. DNA for the CDR3: TGTGCCAGCAGCTTAGCCAGGGTTACTGGGGCCAACGTCCTGACTTTC. Its protein product is CASSLARVTGANVLTF.

Worth noting for this clone: One end of the junction is discordant with germline, which a read error may explain. The CDR3 here is CARRTQGPEAFF. The DNA for the CDR3 is TGTGCCAGGAGGACCCAGGGACCTGAGGCTTTCTTT. The rearrangement links TRBV27 to TRBJ1-1; a possible D gene is TRBD1 (5 bases). The germline CDR1 and CDR2 sequences are MNHEY and SMNVEV (reference sequence). CDR3 length equals 12 residues.

This clone was detected only once. The V gene is TRBV5-4, the J gene TRBJ2-5, with D maybe TRBD1 (6 bases). The V gene's germline CDR1 is SGHNT and CDR2 YYREEE (reference sequence). CDR3 length equals 14 residues. With 0 bases removed from V and 0 bases from J, the gap between germline ends came to 6 bases. The DNA of the CDR3 is TGTGCCAGCAGCTTGGGGGACAACCAAGAGACCCAGTACTTC. It codes for CASSLGDNQETQYF.

This chain joins TRBV28 and TRBJ1-2; TRBD1 agrees at 12 bases. V was pared by 6 bases and J by 5 bases, with 19 bases of the junction left unmatched. The CDR3 is 19 amino acids. CDR1 is MDHEN and CDR2 is SYDVKM in the germline V gene. The CDR3 bases are TGTGCCAGCAGACCCTCCGCCGGGACAGGGGGCCATCCCGGTTATGGCTACACCTTC. Amino acids: CASRPSAGTGGHPGYGYTF.

This CDR3 is CASSLSPGQATDTQYF. The CDR3 DNA reads as TGTGCCAGCAGCTTGTCTCCGGGACAGGCCACAGATACGCAGTATTTT. The V gene is TRBV5-5, the J gene TRBJ2-3; 8 bases match TRBD1. The germline CDR1 and CDR2 sequences are SGHKS and YYEKEE (reference sequence). Trimming removed 1 base from V and 2 bases from J; junction bases left unmatched: 6. This CDR3 comprises 16 residues.

The chain uses TRBV7-9 and TRBJ2-1; D is unresolved. Germline V gene sequence: CDR1 SEHNR, CDR2 FQNEAQ (reference sequence). The V end lost 2 bases, the J end lost 2 bases, and 10 bases lay between the germline ends. The CDR3 has 15 residues. Here the CDR3 DNA reads TGTGCCAGCAGCTTACAAGGTAACCCCTACAATGAGCAGTTCTTC. It translates to CASSLQGNPYNEQFF.

In its sample, this clone was seen once. The chain couples TRBV10-1 to TRBJ1-4; D not certain. Germline V gene sequence: CDR1 WNHNN, CDR2 SYGVQD (reference sequence). V lost 11 bases and J 0 bases, leaving 10 bases between the germline ends. The CDR3 length is 13 residues. CDR3 bases: TGCGCCTCACGCACCACAACTAATGAAAAACTGTTTTTT. This sequence encodes CASRTTTNEKLFF.